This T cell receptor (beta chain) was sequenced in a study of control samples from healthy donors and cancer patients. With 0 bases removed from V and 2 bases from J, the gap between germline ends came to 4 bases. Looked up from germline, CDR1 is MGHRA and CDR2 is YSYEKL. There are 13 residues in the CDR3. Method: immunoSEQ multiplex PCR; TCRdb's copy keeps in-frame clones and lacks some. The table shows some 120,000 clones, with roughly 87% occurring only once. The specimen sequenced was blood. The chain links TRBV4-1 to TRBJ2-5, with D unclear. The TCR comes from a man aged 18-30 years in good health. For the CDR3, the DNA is TGCGCCAGCAGCCAAGAGGGACAAGAGACCCAGTACTTC. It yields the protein CASSQEGQETQYF.